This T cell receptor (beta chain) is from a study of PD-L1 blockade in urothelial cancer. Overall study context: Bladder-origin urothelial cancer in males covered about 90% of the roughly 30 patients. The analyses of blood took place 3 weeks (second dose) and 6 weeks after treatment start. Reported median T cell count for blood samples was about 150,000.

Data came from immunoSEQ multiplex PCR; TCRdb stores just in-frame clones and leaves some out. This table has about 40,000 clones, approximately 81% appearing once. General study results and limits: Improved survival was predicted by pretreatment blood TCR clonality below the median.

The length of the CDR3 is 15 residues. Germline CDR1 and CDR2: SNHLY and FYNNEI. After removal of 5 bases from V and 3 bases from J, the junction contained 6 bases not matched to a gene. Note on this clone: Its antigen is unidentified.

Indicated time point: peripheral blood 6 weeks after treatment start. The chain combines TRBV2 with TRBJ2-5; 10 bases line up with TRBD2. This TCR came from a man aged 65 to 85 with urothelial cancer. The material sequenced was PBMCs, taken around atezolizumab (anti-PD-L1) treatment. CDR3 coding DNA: TGTGCCAGCAGTAGACGGACTAGCGGAGAAGAGACCCAGTACTTC. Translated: CASSRRTSGEETQYF. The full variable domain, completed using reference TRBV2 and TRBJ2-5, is EPEVTQTPSHQVTQMGQEVILRCVPISNHLYFYWYRQILGQKVEFLVSFYNNEISEKSEIFDDQFSVERPDGSNFTLKIRSTKLEDSAMYFCASSRRTSGEETQYFGPGTRLLVL.